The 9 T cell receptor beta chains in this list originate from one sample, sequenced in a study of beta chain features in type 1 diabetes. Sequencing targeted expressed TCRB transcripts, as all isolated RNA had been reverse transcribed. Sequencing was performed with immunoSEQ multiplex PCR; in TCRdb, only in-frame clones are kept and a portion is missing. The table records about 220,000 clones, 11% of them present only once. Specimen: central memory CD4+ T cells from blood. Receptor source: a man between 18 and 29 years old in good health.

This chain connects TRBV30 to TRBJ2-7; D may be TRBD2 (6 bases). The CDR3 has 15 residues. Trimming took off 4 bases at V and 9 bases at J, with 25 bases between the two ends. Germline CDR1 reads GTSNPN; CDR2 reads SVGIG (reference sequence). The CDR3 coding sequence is TGTGCCTGGACCCCGGCGGGACCCCAATCCGGGGCGCAGTACTTC. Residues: CAWTPAGPQSGAQYF.

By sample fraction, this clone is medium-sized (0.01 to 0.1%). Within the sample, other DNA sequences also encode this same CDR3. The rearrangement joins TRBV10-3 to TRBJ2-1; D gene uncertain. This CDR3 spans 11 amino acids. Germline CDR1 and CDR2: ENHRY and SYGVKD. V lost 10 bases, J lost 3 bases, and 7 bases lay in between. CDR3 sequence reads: CATSSYNEQFF. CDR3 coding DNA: TGTGCCACCTCAAGCTACAATGAGCAGTTCTTC.

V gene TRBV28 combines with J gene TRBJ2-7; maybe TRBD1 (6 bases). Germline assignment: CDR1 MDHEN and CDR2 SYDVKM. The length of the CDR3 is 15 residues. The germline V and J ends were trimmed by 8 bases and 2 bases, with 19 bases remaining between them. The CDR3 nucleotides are TGTGCCAGCGGGGGCGCAGGGGACCTCGCCTACGAGCAGTACTTC. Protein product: CASGGAGDLAYEQYF.

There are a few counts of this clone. The CDR3 loop is CASSLSPGSETQYF. CDR3 nucleotide sequence: TGCGCCAGCAGCTTGTCCCCGGGATCAGAGACCCAGTACTTC. The J gene is TRBJ2-5, the V gene TRBV5-1, with D possibly being TRBD2 (5 bases). V was shortened by 1 base and J by 4 bases, with 11 bases between the two germline ends. In germline, CDR1 is SGHRS, CDR2 YFSETQ. The CDR3 is 14 residues long.

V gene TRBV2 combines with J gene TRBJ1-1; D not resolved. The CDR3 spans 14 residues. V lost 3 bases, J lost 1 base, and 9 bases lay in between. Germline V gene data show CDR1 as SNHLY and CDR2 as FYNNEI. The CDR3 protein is CASSDYSANTEAFF. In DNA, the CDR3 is TGTGCCAGCAGTGATTACAGTGCGAACACTGAAGCTTTCTTT.

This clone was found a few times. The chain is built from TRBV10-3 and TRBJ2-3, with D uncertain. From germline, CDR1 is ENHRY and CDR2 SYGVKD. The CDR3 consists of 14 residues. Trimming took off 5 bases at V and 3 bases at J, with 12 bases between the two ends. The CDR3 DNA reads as TGTGCCATCAGTACCGGCGAAGTGACAGATACGCAGTATTTT. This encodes CAISTGEVTDTQYF.

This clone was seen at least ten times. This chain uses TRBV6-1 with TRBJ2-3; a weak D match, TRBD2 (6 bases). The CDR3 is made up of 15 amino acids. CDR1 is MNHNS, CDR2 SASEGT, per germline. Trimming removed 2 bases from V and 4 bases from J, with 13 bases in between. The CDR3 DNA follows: TGTGCCAGCAGTGAATGGCCTAGCGCGGCAGATACGCAGTATTTT. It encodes CASSEWPSAADTQYF.

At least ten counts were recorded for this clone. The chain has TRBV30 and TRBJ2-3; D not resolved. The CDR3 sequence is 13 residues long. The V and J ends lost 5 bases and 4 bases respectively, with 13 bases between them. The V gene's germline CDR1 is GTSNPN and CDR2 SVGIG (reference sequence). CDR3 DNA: TGTGCCTGGGGCAGGCGGCGCGCAGATACGCAGTATTTT. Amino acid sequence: CAWGRRRADTQYF.

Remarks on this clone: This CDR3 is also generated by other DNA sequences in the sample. The CDR3 reads CASSWTSGSYEQYF. The CDR3 DNA sequence: TGTGCCAGCAGCTGGACTAGCGGGTCCTACGAGCAGTACTTC. The chain carries TRBV7-8 and TRBJ2-7; TRBD2 matches 11 bases. V dropped 4 bases and J dropped 1; count of bases not matched to a gene: 0. This CDR3 has 14 amino acids. Germline V gene lookup returns CDR1 SGHVS and CDR2 FQNEAQ. Variable domain in full (rest from reference TRBV7-8 and TRBJ2-7): GAGVSQSPRYKVAKRGQDVALRCDPISGHVSLFWYQQALGQGPEFLTYFQNEAQLDKSGLPSDRFFAERPEGSVSTLKIQRTQQEDSAVYLCASSWTSGSYEQYFGPGTRLTVT.